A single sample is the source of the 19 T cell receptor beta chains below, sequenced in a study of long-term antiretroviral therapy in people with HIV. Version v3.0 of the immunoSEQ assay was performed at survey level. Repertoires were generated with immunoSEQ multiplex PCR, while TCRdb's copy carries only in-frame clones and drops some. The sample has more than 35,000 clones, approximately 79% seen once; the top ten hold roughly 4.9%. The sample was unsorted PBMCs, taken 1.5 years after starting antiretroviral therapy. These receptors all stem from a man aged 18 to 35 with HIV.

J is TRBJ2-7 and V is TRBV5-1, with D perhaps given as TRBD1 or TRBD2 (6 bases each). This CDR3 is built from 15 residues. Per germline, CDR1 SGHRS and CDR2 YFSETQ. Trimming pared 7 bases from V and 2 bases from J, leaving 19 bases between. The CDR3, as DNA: TGCGCCAGCGGACCGGGACACCGGGGGACCTACGAGCAGTACTTC. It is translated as CASGPGHRGTYEQYF.

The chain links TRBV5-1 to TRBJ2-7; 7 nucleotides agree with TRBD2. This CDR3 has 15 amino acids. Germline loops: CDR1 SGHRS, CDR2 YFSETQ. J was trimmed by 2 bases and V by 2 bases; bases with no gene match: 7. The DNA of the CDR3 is TGCGCCAGCAGCTTAACTAGCGAACGGCCCTACGAGCAGTACTTC. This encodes CASSLTSERPYEQYF.

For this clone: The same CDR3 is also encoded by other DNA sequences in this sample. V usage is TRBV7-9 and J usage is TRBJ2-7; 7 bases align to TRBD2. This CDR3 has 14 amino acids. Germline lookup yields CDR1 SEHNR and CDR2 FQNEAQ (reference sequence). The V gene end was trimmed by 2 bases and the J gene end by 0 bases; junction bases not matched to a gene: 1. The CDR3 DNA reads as TGTGCCAGCAGCTTAAGCGGGAACTCCTACGAGCAGTACTTC. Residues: CASSLSGNSYEQYF.

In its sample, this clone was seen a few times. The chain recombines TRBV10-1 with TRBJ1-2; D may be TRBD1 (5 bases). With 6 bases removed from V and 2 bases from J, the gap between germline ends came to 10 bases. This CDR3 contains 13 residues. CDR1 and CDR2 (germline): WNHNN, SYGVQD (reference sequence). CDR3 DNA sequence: TGCGCCAGCAGGGGGCGTAGGAACTATGGCTACACCTTC. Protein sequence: CASRGRRNYGYTF.

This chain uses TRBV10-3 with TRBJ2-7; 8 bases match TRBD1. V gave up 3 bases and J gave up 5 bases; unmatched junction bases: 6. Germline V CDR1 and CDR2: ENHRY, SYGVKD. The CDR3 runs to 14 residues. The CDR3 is CAISDPDRGNEQYF. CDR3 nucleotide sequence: TGTGCCATCAGTGACCCCGACAGGGGCAACGAGCAGTACTTC.

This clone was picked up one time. For the CDR3, the DNA is TGTGCCAGTAGTGCATCAGGGTTGTGGATCGAGCAGTACTTC. Its protein product is CASSASGLWIEQYF. The chain uses TRBV19 and TRBJ2-7; D possibly corresponds to TRBD1 (5 bases). Trimming removed 5 bases at V and 6 bases at J, with 17 bases between. The CDR3 spans 14 residues. CDR1 LNHDA and CDR2 SQIVND come from the germline V gene (reference sequence). Filled out from reference TRBV19 and TRBJ2-7, the complete variable domain reads DGGITQSPKYLFRKEGQNVTLSCEQNLNHDAMYWYRQDPGQGLRLIYYSQIVNDFQKGDIAEGYSVSREKKESFPLTVTSAQKNPTAFYLCASSASGLWIEQYFGPGTRLTVT.

The CDR3 reads CSVLVPSREQYF. CDR3 nucleotides: TGCAGCGTTCTGGTCCCGTCCCGCGAGCAGTACTTC. This chain uses TRBV29-1 with TRBJ2-7; D remains ambiguous. The germline V and J ends were trimmed by 5 bases and 6 bases, with 14 bases remaining between them. CDR3 length: 12 residues. From germline, CDR1 is SQVTM and CDR2 ANQGSEA.

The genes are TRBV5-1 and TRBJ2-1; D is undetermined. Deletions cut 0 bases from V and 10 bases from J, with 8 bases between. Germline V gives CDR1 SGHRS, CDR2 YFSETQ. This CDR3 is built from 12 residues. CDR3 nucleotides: TGCGCCAGCAGCTTGGGTCTGCGGGAGCAGTTCTTC. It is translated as CASSLGLREQFF.

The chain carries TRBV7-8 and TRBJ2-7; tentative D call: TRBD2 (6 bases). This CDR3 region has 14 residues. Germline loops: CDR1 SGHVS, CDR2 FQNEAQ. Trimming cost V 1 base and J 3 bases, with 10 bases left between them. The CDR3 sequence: CASSLGLGLYEQYF. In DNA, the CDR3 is TGTGCCAGCAGCTTAGGATTGGGACTCTACGAGCAGTACTTC.

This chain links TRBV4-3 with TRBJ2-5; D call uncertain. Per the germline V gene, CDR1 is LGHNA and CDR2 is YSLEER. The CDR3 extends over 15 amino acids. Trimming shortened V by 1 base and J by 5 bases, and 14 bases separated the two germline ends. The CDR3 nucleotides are TGCGCCAGCAGCCAAGGCAATTCCCCCACGGAGACCCAGTACTTC. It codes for CASSQGNSPTETQYF.

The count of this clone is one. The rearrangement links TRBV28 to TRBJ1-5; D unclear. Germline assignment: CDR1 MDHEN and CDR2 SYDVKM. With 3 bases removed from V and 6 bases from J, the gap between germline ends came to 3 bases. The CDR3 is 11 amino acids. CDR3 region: CASSFGQPQHF. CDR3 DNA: TGTGCCAGCAGTTTTGGTCAGCCCCAGCATTTT.

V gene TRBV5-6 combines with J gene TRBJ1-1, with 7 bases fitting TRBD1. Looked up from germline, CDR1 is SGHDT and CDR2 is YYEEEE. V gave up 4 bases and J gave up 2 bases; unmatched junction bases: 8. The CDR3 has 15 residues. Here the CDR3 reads CASSRWDSLNTEAFF. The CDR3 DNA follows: TGTGCCAGCAGCAGATGGGACAGCCTCAACACTGAAGCTTTCTTT.

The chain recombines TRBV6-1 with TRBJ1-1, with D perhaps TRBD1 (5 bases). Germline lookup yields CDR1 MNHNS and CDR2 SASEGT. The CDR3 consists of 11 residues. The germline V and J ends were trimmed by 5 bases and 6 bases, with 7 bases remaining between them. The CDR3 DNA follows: TGTGCCAGCAGTTTGACAGCTGAAGCTTTCTTT. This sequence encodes CASSLTAEAFF.

The CDR3 protein is CASSRSTGGVRGSGELFF. In nucleotides, the CDR3 is TGTGCCAGCAGCCGCTCCACAGGGGGCGTTAGGGGGTCCGGGGAGCTGTTTTTT. The chain links TRBV28 to TRBJ2-2, with 9 bases matching TRBD1. The CDR3 covers 18 residues. CDR1 and CDR2 (germline): MDHEN, SYDVKM. V trimming: 6 bases; J trimming: 6 bases; junction bases outside the gene matches: 17.

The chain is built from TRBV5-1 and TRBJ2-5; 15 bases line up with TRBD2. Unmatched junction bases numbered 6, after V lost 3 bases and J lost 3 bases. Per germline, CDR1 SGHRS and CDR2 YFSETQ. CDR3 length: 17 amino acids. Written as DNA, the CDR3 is TGCGCCAGCAGCTCGGGACTAGCGGGAGGAATGGAAGAGACCCAGTACTTC. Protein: CASSSGLAGGMEETQYF.

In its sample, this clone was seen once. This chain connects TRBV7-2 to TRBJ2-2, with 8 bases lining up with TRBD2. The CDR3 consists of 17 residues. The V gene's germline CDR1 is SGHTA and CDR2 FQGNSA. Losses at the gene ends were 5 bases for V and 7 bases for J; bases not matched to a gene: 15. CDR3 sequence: CASSKTGSGSKVGELFF. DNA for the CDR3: TGTGCCAGCAGCAAAACTGGGAGCGGGAGCAAGGTCGGGGAGCTGTTTTTT.

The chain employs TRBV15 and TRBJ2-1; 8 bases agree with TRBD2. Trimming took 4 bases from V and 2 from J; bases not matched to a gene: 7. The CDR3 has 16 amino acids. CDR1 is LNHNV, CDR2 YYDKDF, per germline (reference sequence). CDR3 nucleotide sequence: TGTGCCACCAGCAATGGAGCGGGAGTTCCCTACAATGAGCAGTTCTTC. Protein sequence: CATSNGAGVPYNEQFF.

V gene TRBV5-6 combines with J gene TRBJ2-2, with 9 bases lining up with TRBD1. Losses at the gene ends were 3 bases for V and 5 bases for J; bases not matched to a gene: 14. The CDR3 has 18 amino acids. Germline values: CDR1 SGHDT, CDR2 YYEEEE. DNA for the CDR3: TGTGCCAGCAGCTGGTTACCTCCGGGACAGGGTGGGACCGGGGAGCTGTTTTTT. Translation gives CASSWLPPGQGGTGELFF.

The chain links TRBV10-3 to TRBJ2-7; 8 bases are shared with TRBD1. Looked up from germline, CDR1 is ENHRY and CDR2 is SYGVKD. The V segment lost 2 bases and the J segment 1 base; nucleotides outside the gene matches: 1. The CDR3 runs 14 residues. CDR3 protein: CAISEDRGSYEQYF. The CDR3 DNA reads TGTGCCATCAGTGAGGACAGGGGATCCTACGAGCAGTACTTC.